This section outlines one T cell receptor (beta chain) sequence together with its context. Its antigen is unknown. The input lacks base qualities; no much larger clone sits a single base away. Ends trimmed: V by 1 base, J by 4 bases; bases unmatched to a gene: 6. The CDR3 holds 17 amino acids from the cysteine to the phenylalanine. This entry keeps only the CDR3 DNA: 51 bases, framed from base 1. CDR1 MGHDK and CDR2 SYGVNS are derived from the germline V gene. The data were taken from a study of T cell repertoires in cytomegalovirus infection (dated by TCRdb to the late 2010s). Turning to the overall study: Because public TCR beta signatures pointed to carriage of CMV infection together with the matching HLA type, the HLA type of each donor mattered for the analysis.

Points the paper makes about the study in general: The ex vivo response was dominated by HLA-C-restricted CMV-specific TCR beta clonotypes, which also provided the single most frequent clonotype in two of eight donors. In both this cohort and an independent cohort of 350 or so donors, the cumulative frequency of public TCR beta family members distinguished carriers of CMV infection plus the relevant HLA type.

The sequencer listed for this sample is Illumina HiSeq 1500. TCRdb handled the public reads itself, with Q25 trimming in fastp and clone calling in MiXCR, and kept productive beta chains. Here each entry gathers all rows of one CDR3 protein and keeps the most common genes and DNA. For this sample there are about 160,000 distinct CDR3 sequences; 15% to 20% appear just once. Together, the top ten hold approximately 18% of the sample. The sample comprised CD8+ T cells from PBMCs. This chain joins TRBV25-1 to TRBJ1-4, with 10 middle bases fitting TRBD1. The sequence was collected from a human donor in good health (CMV status not recorded). Some clones in this sample may be carry-over from other donors' samples. The DNA sequence is as follows: TGTGCCAGCAGTGAATCCCCGGACAGGGGGAGTAATGAAAAACTGTTTTTT. Protein translation: CASSESPDRGSNEKLFF.